This T cell receptor beta chain was captured in a study of blood T cell repertoires in COVID-19. Study-wide context: Italy, Spain and the United States were the sources of the convalescent and acute COVID-19 samples. T cells, B-cell-depleted T cells, or PBMCs supplied cDNA or gDNA.

This clone was recorded a few times. Looked up from germline, CDR1 is SGHNT and CDR2 is YENEEA. Trimming shortened V by 0 bases and J by 4 bases, and 17 bases separated the two germline ends. This CDR3 spans 17 amino acids. Study processing details: Amplifying reference gene primers gave estimates of nucleated cell counts. Method: immunoSEQ multiplex PCR; TCRdb's copy keeps in-frame clones and lacks some. V and J calls and clone size are those listed in that table; D and trimming were worked out from the DNA. The sample lists roughly 240,000 clones; around 85% were seen once. The chain is built from TRBV11-3 and TRBJ2-3, with D possibly TRBD1 on 6 matching bases. The material sequenced was peripheral blood. This clonotype originated in a woman aged 25 to 39 who had recovered from COVID-19. CDR3 region: CASSLDRGGGGADTQYF. The CDR3 DNA reads as TGTGCCAGCAGCTTAGATCGGGGTGGGGGCGGCGCAGATACGCAGTATTTT.